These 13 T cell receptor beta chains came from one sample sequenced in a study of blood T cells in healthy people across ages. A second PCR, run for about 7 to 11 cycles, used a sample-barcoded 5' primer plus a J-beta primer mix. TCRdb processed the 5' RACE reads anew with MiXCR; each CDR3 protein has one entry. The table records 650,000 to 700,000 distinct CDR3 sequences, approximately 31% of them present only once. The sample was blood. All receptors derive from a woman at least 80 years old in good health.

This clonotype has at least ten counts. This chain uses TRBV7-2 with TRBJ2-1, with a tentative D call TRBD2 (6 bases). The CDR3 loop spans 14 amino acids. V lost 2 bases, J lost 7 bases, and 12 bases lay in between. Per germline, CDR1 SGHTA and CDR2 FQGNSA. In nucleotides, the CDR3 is TGTGCCAGCAGCTTACTCGGTCGGGGGAATGAGCAGTTCTTC. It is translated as CASSLLGRGNEQFF.

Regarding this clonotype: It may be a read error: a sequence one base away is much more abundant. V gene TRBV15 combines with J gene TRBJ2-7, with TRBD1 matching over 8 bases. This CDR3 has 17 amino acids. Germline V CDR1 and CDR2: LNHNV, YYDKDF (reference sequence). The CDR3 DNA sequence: TGTGCCACCAGCAGAGACTTCGGTCCGGGACAGGACTACGAGCGGTACTTC. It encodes CATSRDFGPGQDYERYF. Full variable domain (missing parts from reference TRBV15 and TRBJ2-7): DAMVIQNPRYQVTQFGKPVTLSCSQTLNHNVMYWYQQKSSQAPKLLFHYYDKDFNNEADTPDNFQSRRPNTSFCFLDIRSPGLGDTAMYLCATSRDFGPGQDYERYFGPGTRLTVT.

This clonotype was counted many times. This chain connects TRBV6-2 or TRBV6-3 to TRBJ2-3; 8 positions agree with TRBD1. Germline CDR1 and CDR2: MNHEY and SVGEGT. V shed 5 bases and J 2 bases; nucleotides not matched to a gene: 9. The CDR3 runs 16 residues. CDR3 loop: CASSPQGQANTDTQYF. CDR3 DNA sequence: TGTGCCAGCAGTCCCCAGGGACAGGCTAACACAGATACGCAGTATTTT.

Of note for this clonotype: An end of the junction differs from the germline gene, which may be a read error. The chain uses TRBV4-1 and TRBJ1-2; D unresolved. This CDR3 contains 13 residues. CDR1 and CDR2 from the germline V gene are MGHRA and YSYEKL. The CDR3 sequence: CASSQGPGYGYTF. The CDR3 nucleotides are TGCGCCAGCAGCCAAGGTCCCGGTTATGGTTACACCTTC.

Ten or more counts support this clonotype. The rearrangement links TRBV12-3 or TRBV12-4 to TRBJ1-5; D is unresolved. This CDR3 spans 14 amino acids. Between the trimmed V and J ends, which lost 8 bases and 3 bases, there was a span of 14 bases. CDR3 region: CASSPGSSNQPQHF. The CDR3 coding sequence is TGTGCCAGCTCCCCCGGGAGCTCCAATCAGCCCCAGCATTTT.

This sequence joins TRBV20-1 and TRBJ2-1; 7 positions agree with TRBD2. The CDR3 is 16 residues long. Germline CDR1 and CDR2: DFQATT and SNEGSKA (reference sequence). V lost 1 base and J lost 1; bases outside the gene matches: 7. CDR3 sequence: CSARGRLAESYNEQFF. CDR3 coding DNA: TGCAGTGCTAGAGGGCGACTAGCTGAGTCCTACAATGAGCAGTTCTTC.

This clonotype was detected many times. CDR3 residues: CASSVGWRGTGANVLTF. CDR3 nucleotide sequence: TGTGCCAGCAGCGTAGGTTGGAGAGGGACTGGGGCCAACGTCCTGACTTTC. This chain links TRBV9 with TRBJ2-6; TRBD2 might be the D (5 bases). Germline V gene sequence: CDR1 SGDLS, CDR2 YYNGEE. The CDR3 is 17 amino acids. V was pared by 0 bases and J by 2 bases, with 12 bases between.

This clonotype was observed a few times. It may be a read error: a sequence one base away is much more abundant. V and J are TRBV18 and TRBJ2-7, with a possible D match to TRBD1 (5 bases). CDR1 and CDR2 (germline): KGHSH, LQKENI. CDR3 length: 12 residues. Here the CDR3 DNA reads TGTGCCAGCTCACTTATTCCTCGACAGCAGGACTTC. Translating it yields CASSLIPRQQDF.

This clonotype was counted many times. CDR3 residues: CASKGAFNNEQFF. CDR3 in DNA: TGTGCCAGCAAGGGGGCCTTTAACAATGAGCAGTTCTTC. The V and J genes are TRBV9 and TRBJ2-1; 7 nucleotides match TRBD1. The CDR3 spans 13 residues. In germline, CDR1 is SGDLS, CDR2 YYNGEE. J lost 5 bases, V lost 6 bases, and 5 bases had no gene match.

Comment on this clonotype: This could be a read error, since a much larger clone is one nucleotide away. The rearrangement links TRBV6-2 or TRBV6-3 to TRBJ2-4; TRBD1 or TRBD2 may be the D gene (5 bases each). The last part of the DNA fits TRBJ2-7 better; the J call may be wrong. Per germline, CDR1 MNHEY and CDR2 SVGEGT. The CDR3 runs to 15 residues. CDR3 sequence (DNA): TGTGCCAGCACCGACTGGGGCTCGGGATCCTACGAGCAGTACTTC. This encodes CASTDWGSGSYEQYF.

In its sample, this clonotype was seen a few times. CDR3 residues: CAWSLSGKSDEQYF. In nucleotides, the CDR3 is TGTGCCTGGAGTTTATCAGGTAAATCGGACGAGCAGTACTTC. J is TRBJ2-7 and V is TRBV30; D not resolved. Germline lookup yields CDR1 GTSNPN and CDR2 SVGIG (reference sequence). The CDR3 has 14 residues. Trimming removed 2 bases at V and 5 bases at J, with 16 bases between.

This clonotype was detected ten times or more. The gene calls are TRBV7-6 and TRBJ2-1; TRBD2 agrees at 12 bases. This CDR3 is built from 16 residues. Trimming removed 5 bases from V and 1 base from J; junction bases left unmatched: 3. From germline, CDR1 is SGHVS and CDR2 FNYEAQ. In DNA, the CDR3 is TGTGCCAGCAGCAGAGGACTAGCGGGGTCCTACAATGAGCAGTTCTTC. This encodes CASSRGLAGSYNEQFF.

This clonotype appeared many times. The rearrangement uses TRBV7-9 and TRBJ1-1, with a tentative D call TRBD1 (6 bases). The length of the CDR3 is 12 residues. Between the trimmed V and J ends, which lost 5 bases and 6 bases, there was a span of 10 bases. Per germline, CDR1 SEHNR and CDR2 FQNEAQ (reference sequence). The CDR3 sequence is CASSPGGAEAFF. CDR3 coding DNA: TGTGCCAGCAGCCCCGGGGGCGCTGAAGCTTTCTTT.